Presented here are 23 T cell receptor beta chains from one specimen sequenced in a study of T-cell reconstitution after alpha-beta-depleted transplantation in children. TCRbeta library construction was performed incorporating unique molecular identifiers. TCRdb analysed the PCR reads with MiXCR anew, one entry per CDR3 protein. In the table there are some 70,000 distinct CDR3 sequences, just under 5% of which are singletons. Sample: PBMCs, mostly from graft donor cells, taken 180 days after TCRalphabeta/CD19-depleted stem cell transplant. The receptors were gathered from a boy under two years old who had a stem cell transplant for acute myeloid leukemia, so the T cells may come from the graft donor.

The sample holds many counts of this clonotype. This rearrangement joins TRBV10-3 to TRBJ1-2; D remains unclear. CDR3 length: 14 amino acids. Germline V gene sequence: CDR1 ENHRY, CDR2 SYGVKD. The V gene lost 2 bases and the J gene lost 5 bases, with 12 bases spanning the gap. CDR3 in DNA: TGTGCCATCAGTGAGCTGGGGAAGGCTTATGGCTACACCTTC. Protein product: CAISELGKAYGYTF.

This clonotype was counted many times. The chain carries TRBV11-2 and TRBJ2-3, with D possibly TRBD2 on 6 matching bases. Looked up from germline, CDR1 is SGHAT and CDR2 is FQNNGV. The CDR3 length is 11 residues. Trimming removed 3 bases at V and 9 bases at J, with 7 bases between. CDR3 sequence (DNA): TGTGCCAGCAGCTTGGAGGGCACGCAGTATTTT. It yields the protein CASSLEGTQYF.

This clonotype was seen at least ten times. J is TRBJ1-5 and V is TRBV12-3 or TRBV12-4, with 11 bases aligning to TRBD1. Trimming removed 5 bases from V and 3 bases from J; junction bases left unmatched: 3. The CDR3 runs to 15 residues. The CDR3 region is CASSRTGGNNQPQHF. The CDR3 DNA reads TGTGCCAGCAGTCGGACAGGGGGCAACAATCAGCCCCAGCATTTT.

This clonotype was seen ten or more times. The chain uses TRBV5-4 and TRBJ1-1; D gene unclear. Trimming pared 1 base from V and 1 base from J, leaving 8 bases between. Looked up from germline, CDR1 is SGHNT and CDR2 is YYREEE (reference sequence). This CDR3 has 14 residues. CDR3 sequence: CASSLWLGNTEAFF. The CDR3 nucleotides are TGTGCCAGCAGCTTGTGGTTGGGGAACACTGAAGCTTTCTTT.

This clonotype was seen ten or more times. The rearrangement links TRBV25-1 to TRBJ1-6; 8 bases are shared with TRBD1. Trimming cost V 5 bases and J 9 bases; bases outside gene matches: 6. Germline lookup yields CDR1 MGHDK and CDR2 SYGVNS. The CDR3 extends over 14 amino acids. The CDR3 spells CASSMTGAGSPLHF. CDR3 nucleotide sequence: TGTGCCAGCAGTATGACAGGGGCGGGTTCACCCCTCCACTTT.

This clonotype was counted many times. The CDR3 loop reads CASSLVGTGNYGYTF. CDR3 sequence (DNA): TGTGCCAGCAGCTTAGTGGGGACAGGAAACTATGGCTACACCTTC. The rearrangement joins TRBV11-2 to TRBJ1-2; the match to TRBD1 covers 8 bases. The germline gives CDR1 SGHAT, CDR2 FQNNGV. The CDR3 runs 15 residues. V lost 1 base to trimming and J lost 2 bases; unmatched junction nucleotides: 3.

This clonotype was found many times. The gene calls are TRBV5-1 and TRBJ1-1; D gene ambiguous. The CDR3 loop spans 13 amino acids. With 5 bases removed from V and 1 base from J, the gap between germline ends came to 9 bases. The germline CDR1 and CDR2 sequences are SGHRS and YFSETQ. Written as DNA, the CDR3 is TGCGCCAGCAGTACAACAGAGAACACTGAAGCTTTCTTT. This translates into CASSTTENTEAFF.

This clonotype came up many times. This chain joins TRBV12-3 or TRBV12-4 and TRBJ1-6; D is perhaps TRBD1 (5 bases). V lost 5 bases and J lost 3, with 11 bases in between. CDR3 length: 15 amino acids. The chain's CDR3 is CASSEWGFYNSPLHF. CDR3 DNA sequence: TGTGCCAGCAGTGAGTGGGGGTTCTATAATTCACCCCTCCACTTT.

This clonotype was counted at least ten times. This rearrangement joins TRBV7-8 to TRBJ1-1; D is unclear. V lost 2 bases, J lost 5 bases, and 15 bases lay in between. CDR3 size: 15 residues. Per germline, CDR1 SGHVS and CDR2 FQNEAQ. The CDR3 DNA follows: TGTGCCAGCAGCTTAAGTACTGGGCTAGGGACTGAAGCTTTCTTT. Protein: CASSLSTGLGTEAFF.

The sample holds many counts of this clonotype. J is TRBJ2-3 and V is TRBV6-5; D is undetermined. The ends were cut back, 5 bases at V and 2 bases at J, with 11 bases in the middle. The germline gives CDR1 MNHEY, CDR2 SVGAGI. The CDR3 contains 14 residues. The CDR3 loop reads CASSHPLDTDTQYF. CDR3 in DNA: TGTGCCAGCAGTCATCCTCTAGACACAGATACGCAGTATTTT.

This clonotype was counted ten times or more. This chain joins TRBV29-1 and TRBJ2-5; a weak D match, TRBD1 (6 bases). Trimming pared 5 bases from V and 5 bases from J, leaving 9 bases between. Germline V CDR1 and CDR2: SQVTM, ANQGSEA. The CDR3 is 11 amino acids. Written as DNA, the CDR3 is TGCAGCGTTCTCAGGGGTGAGACCCAGTACTTC. It encodes CSVLRGETQYF.

This clonotype has at least ten counts. V is TRBV7-2 and J is TRBJ2-3; D may match TRBD1 or TRBD2 (5 bases each). Trimming left V 1 base short and J 4 bases short, with 15 bases between. Germline V gives CDR1 SGHTA, CDR2 FQGNSA. The CDR3 contains 16 residues. CDR3 protein: CASSLEGRVSADTQYF. CDR3 nucleotides: TGTGCCAGCAGCTTAGAGGGGCGGGTGAGCGCAGATACGCAGTATTTT.

This clonotype was seen ten or more times. The V and J genes are TRBV6-5 and TRBJ1-1; D possibly corresponds to TRBD1 (6 bases). Germline CDR1 reads MNHEY; CDR2 reads SVGAGI. Trimming shortened V by 5 bases and J by 5 bases, and 18 bases separated the two germline ends. There are 15 residues in the CDR3. The CDR3 DNA reads TGTGCCAGCAGTCTTCCCGGGGCAGGGGTAACTGAAGCTTTCTTT. Translated: CASSLPGAGVTEAFF.

At least ten counts were recorded for this clonotype. V usage is TRBV7-3 and J usage is TRBJ2-3, with D possibly matching TRBD2 (5 bases). This CDR3 has 14 residues. Germline CDR1 reads SGHTA; CDR2 reads FQGTGA. Between the trimmed V and J ends, which lost 5 bases and 4 bases, there was a span of 13 bases. CDR3 sequence (DNA): TGTGCCAGCAGCCCAGGACTGGCATCAGATACGCAGTATTTT. This gives the protein CASSPGLASDTQYF.

This clonotype was seen repeatedly, ten times or more. V is TRBV5-1 and J is TRBJ2-7; unclear D gene. CDR1 and CDR2 from the germline V gene are SGHRS and YFSETQ. V lost 4 bases and J 4 bases, leaving 15 bases between the germline ends. The CDR3 contains 14 residues. CDR3 DNA sequence: TGCGCCAGCAGCCCTCCGATTCCTGTATACGAGCAGTACTTC. This gives the protein CASSPPIPVYEQYF.

At least ten counts were recorded for this clonotype. The J gene is TRBJ2-5, the V gene TRBV25-1, with TRBD2 matching over 10 bases. V shed 3 bases, J shed 2 bases, and the junction held 6 bases outside the gene matches. This CDR3 region has 16 residues. CDR1 is MGHDK and CDR2 is SYGVNS in the germline V gene. The CDR3 DNA is TGTGCCAGCAGTGAGTTGGGACTAGCGTCACAAGAGACCCAGTACTTC. Protein product: CASSELGLASQETQYF.

This clonotype has ten or more counts. The chain couples TRBV7-2 to TRBJ2-5, with TRBD1 identical over 7 bases. The CDR3 is made up of 15 amino acids. Germline V gene sequence: CDR1 SGHTA, CDR2 FQGNSA. V was clipped by 0 bases and J by 5 bases; unmatched bases: 6. The chain's CDR3 is CASSLAGGMGETQYF. CDR3 DNA sequence: TGTGCCAGCAGCTTAGCAGGGGGCATGGGGGAGACCCAGTACTTC.

This clonotype was recorded at least ten times. V usage is TRBV6-2 or TRBV6-3 and J usage is TRBJ2-1, with TRBD2 matching 15 bases. The germline CDR1 and CDR2 sequences are MNHEY and SVGEGT. V dropped 5 bases and J dropped 9; count of bases not matched to a gene: 8. This CDR3 spans 16 amino acids. Here the CDR3 reads CASSTGLAGGPGEQFF. CDR3 nucleotides: TGTGCCAGCAGTACCGGACTAGCGGGGGGGCCGGGTGAGCAGTTCTTC.

Many counts were recorded for this clonotype. The chain is built from TRBV13 and TRBJ1-5; no clear D. Germline V gene data show CDR1 as PRHDT and CDR2 as FYEKMQ (reference sequence). Trimming stripped 4 bases from V and 0 bases from J, with 7 bases between. There are 14 residues in the CDR3. In DNA form, the CDR3 reads TGTGCCAGCAGCTCCTCCGTTAGCAATCAGCCCCAGCATTTT. It codes for CASSSSVSNQPQHF.

This clonotype was observed many times. The chain links TRBV5-1 to TRBJ2-6; D call uncertain. The V end was cut by 2 bases, the J end by 0 bases, with 6 bases between. Per the germline V gene, CDR1 is SGHRS and CDR2 is YFSETQ. The CDR3 sequence is 15 residues long. CDR3 in DNA: TGCGCCAGCAGCTTCCCTGGCTCTGGGGCCAACGTCCTGACTTTC. This codes for CASSFPGSGANVLTF.

At least ten counts were recorded for this clonotype. The chain combines TRBV6-6 with TRBJ1-1; D is uncertain. Trimming removed 0 bases at V and 4 bases at J, with 6 bases between. In germline, CDR1 is MNHNY, CDR2 SVGAGI (reference sequence). This CDR3 spans 13 amino acids. The CDR3 region has the DNA TGTGCCAGCAGTTACTCAGGGAGCACTGAAGCTTTCTTT. It is translated as CASSYSGSTEAFF.

There are many counts of this clonotype. The chain has TRBV2 and TRBJ2-2; 7 nucleotides align to TRBD1. With V trimmed by 6 bases and J by 2 bases, 9 bases remained unmatched. This CDR3 is 16 amino acids long. Germline CDR1 reads SNHLY; CDR2 reads FYNNEI. CDR3 nucleotides: TGTGCCAGCAGAGAGACAGGGTCCGGCAACACCGGGGAGCTGTTTTTT. It codes for CASRETGSGNTGELFF.

Ten or more counts support this clonotype. V usage is TRBV20-1 and J usage is TRBJ2-2; 8 bases are shared with TRBD2. V gave up 0 bases and J gave up 0 bases; unmatched junction bases: 6. The CDR3 is made up of 17 amino acids. From germline, CDR1 is DFQATT and CDR2 SNEGSKA (reference sequence). The CDR3 region is CSARDLRGAANTGELFF. The DNA of the CDR3 is TGCAGTGCTAGAGATTTGCGGGGGGCAGCGAACACCGGGGAGCTGTTTTTT.